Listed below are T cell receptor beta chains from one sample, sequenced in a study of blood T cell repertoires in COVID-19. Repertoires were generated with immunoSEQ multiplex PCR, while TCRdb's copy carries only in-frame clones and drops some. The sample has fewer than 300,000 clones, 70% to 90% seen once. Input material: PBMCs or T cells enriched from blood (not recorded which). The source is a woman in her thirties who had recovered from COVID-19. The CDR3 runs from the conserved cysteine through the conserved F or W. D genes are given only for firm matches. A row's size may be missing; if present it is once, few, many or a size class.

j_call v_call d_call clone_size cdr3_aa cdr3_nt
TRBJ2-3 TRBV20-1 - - CSAARDTQYF TGCAGTGCGGCCAGAGATACGCAGTATTTT
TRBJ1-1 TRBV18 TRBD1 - CASSPDLDRRGDTEAFF TGTGCCAGCTCACCGGACTTGGACAGGCGGGGGGACACTGAAGCTTTCTTT
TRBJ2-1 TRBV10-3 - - CAISDLVSSENEQFF TGTGCCATCAGTGACCTGGTGTCTAGCGAGAATGAGCAGTTCTTC
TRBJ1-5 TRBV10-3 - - CAISEFSQGGQPQHF TGTGCCATCAGTGAGTTCTCACAGGGCGGTCAGCCCCAGCATTTT
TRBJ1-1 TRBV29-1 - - CSVERQAATEAFF TGCAGCGTTGAAAGGCAGGCCGCCACTGAAGCTTTCTTT
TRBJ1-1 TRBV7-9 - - CASSYRGINTEAFF TGTGCCAGCAGCTATCGGGGAATCAACACTGAAGCTTTCTTT
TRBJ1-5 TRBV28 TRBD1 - CASSAGQALNQPQHF TGTGCCAGCAGTGCGGGACAGGCCCTAAATCAGCCCCAGCATTTT
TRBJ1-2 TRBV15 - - CATSTRSTGRGYTF TGTGCCACCAGCACTCGATCAACAGGGCGAGGCTACACCTTC
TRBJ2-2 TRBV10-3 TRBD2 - CAISEMGLFGTSGRKTGELFF TGTGCCATCAGTGAGATGGGGCTTTTCGGGACTAGCGGGAGAAAGACCGGGGAGCTGTTTTTT
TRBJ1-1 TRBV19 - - CASRLTGTGGAEAFF TGTGCCAGTAGGCTAACCGGGACCGGCGGGGCTGAAGCTTTCTTT
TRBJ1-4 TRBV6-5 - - CASSYLLGEKLFF TGTGCCAGCAGTTACCTACTAGGGGAAAAACTGTTTTTT
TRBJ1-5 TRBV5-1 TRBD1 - CASSSGQGTQPQHF TGCGCCAGCAGCTCGGGACAGGGTACTCAGCCCCAGCATTTT
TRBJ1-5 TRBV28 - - CASSISSGGNQPQHF TGTGCCAGCAGCATTTCCTCGGGAGGCAATCAGCCCCAGCATTTT
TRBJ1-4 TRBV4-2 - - CASSQDPILRGSRDEKLFF TGTGCCAGCAGCCAAGATCCGATTTTGCGAGGTTCCCGGGATGAAAAACTGTTTTTT
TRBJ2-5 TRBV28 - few CASSPASGFRETQYF TGTGCCAGCAGTCCCGCCTCAGGTTTCCGAGAGACCCAGTACTTC
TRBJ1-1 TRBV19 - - CASLDGRGSPRAEAFF TGTGCCAGTTTGGACGGAAGGGGGTCCCCAAGGGCTGAAGCTTTCTTT
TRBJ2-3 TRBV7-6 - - CATSTGVTDTQYF TGTGCTACTTCGACGGGGGTCACAGATACGCAGTATTTT
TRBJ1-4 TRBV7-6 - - CASSLRQQGEKLFF TGTGCCAGCAGCTTAAGACAGCAAGGTGAAAAACTGTTTTTT
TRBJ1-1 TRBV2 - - CASSEGARGKTEAFF TGTGCCAGCAGTGAGGGGGCGCGTGGTAAGACTGAAGCTTTCTTT
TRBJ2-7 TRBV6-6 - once CASSSQGYEQYF TGTGCCAGCAGTTCGCAGGGGTACGAGCAGTACTTC
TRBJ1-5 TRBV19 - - CASSIYPIQPQHF TGTGCCAGTAGTATTTACCCTATTCAGCCCCAGCATTTT
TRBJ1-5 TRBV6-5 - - CASSNREIQPQHF TGTGCCAGCAGCAACAGGGAAATTCAGCCCCAGCATTTT
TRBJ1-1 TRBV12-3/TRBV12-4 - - CASSLGGNTEAFF TGTGCCAGCAGTCTTGGAGGGAACACTGAAGCTTTCTTT
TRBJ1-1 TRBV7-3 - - CASSLTLGMNTEAFF TGTGCCAGCAGCTTAACTCTCGGGATGAACACTGAAGCTTTCTTT
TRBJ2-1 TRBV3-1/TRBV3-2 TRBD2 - CASSQPGLAGGYNEQFF TGTGCCAGCAGCCAACCGGGACTAGCGGGAGGGTACAATGAGCAGTTCTTC
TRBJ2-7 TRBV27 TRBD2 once CASSRREGYYEQYF TGTGCCAGCAGTAGGCGGGAGGGATATTACGAGCAGTACTTC